The 3 T cell receptor beta chains given below trace back to one sample, sequenced in a study of PD-1 blockade in mismatch repair-deficient tumors. Sequencing used immunoSEQ multiplex PCR; TCRdb keeps in-frame clones, though not all of them. The sample carries roughly 70,000 clones, about 72% recorded once. The starting material was peripheral blood, obtained 2 weeks after starting pembrolizumab. The receptors stem from an adult with mismatch repair-deficient cancer.

The rearrangement uses TRBV5-4 and TRBJ1-2, with D unclear. The V end was cut by 1 base, the J end by 0 bases, with 13 bases between. The CDR3 totals 16 residues. Germline CDR1 SGHNT, CDR2 YYREEE (reference sequence). CDR3 sequence (DNA): TGTGCCAGCAGCTTGCGAAGGGAGATACCTAACTATGGCTACACCTTC. This encodes CASSLRREIPNYGYTF.

This rearrangement joins TRBV11-3 to TRBJ2-1; tentatively, D is TRBD1 or TRBD2 (5 bases each). Between the trimmed V and J ends, which lost 1 base and 6 bases, there was a span of 7 bases. CDR1 and CDR2 from the germline V gene are SGHNT and YENEEA. The CDR3 runs 13 residues. Here the CDR3 reads CASSLGGVNEQFF. DNA of the CDR3: TGTGCCAGCAGCTTAGGAGGGGTCAATGAGCAGTTCTTC.

The rearrangement uses TRBV11-2 and TRBJ2-7; weak D call: TRBD2 (6 bases). Per germline, CDR1 SGHAT and CDR2 FQNNGV. This CDR3 comprises 15 residues. Trimming removed 3 bases from V and 6 bases from J, with 18 bases in between. The CDR3 region has the DNA TGTGCCAGCAGCTTTACAATTATACAGGAGGGCGAGCAGTACTTC. Its translation is CASSFTIIQEGEQYF.